The 29 T cell receptor beta chains below all came from one sample that was sequenced in a study of T cells after yellow fever vaccination. TCRdb analysed the 5' RACE reads with MiXCR anew, one entry per CDR3 protein. The data contain around 68,000 distinct CDR3 sequences, about 7.3% of them singletons. The sequencing used CD8+ T cells sorted from PBMCs, collected 9 to 10 days after the first yellow fever vaccination. The receptors were sampled from a man aged 18 to 30 who received the YFV17D yellow fever vaccine.

In its sample, this clonotype was seen many times. The genes are TRBV12-3 or TRBV12-4 and TRBJ1-2; D is possibly TRBD1 (5 bases). Trimming shortened V by 5 bases and J by 1 base, and 14 bases separated the two germline ends. The length of the CDR3 is 15 residues. As DNA, the CDR3 is TGTGCCAGCAGTCCCCCCCCGGGGCGTAACTATGGCTACACCTTC. Amino acid sequence: CASSPPPGRNYGYTF.

This clonotype was recorded many times. The chain joins TRBV5-1 to TRBJ2-7; TRBD2 is a possible D gene (5 bases). The CDR3 covers 13 residues. V was pared by 1 base and J by 2 bases, with 7 bases between. Germline V lookup: CDR1 SGHRS, CDR2 YFSETQ. The CDR3: CASSLTSTYEQYF. CDR3 sequence (DNA): TGCGCCAGCAGCTTGACTAGTACCTACGAGCAGTACTTC.

This chain joins TRBV7-8 and TRBJ2-3; 8 nucleotides align to TRBD2. This CDR3 is built from 16 residues. In germline, CDR1 is SGHVS, CDR2 FQNEAQ. The ends lost 6 bases at V and 5 bases at J; junction bases unmatched: 13. CDR3 residues: CASSSRGGALLDTQYF. The CDR3 nucleotides read TGTGCCAGCAGTTCCCGGGGGGGTGCGTTATTAGATACGCAGTATTTT.

V usage is TRBV6-1 and J usage is TRBJ1-2; D uncertain. From germline, CDR1 is MNHNS and CDR2 SASEGT. The CDR3 has 13 amino acids. V was shortened by 7 bases and J by 3 bases, with 12 bases between the two germline ends. CDR3 nucleotide sequence: TGTGCCAGCACCAACGGAGGGTACTATGGCTACACCTTC. This gives the protein CASTNGGYYGYTF.

CDR3 region: CASSSGLVGGKLFF. The CDR3 region has the DNA TGTGCCAGCAGCTCCGGGCTAGTTGGGGGAAAACTGTTTTTT. V usage is TRBV7-9 and J usage is TRBJ1-4, with D possibly being TRBD1 (5 bases). In germline, CDR1 is SEHNR, CDR2 FQNEAQ (reference sequence). CDR3 length equals 14 residues. V was cut by 4 bases and J by 10 bases, with 16 bases left in between.

The rearrangement uses TRBV12-3 or TRBV12-4 and TRBJ2-7, with a tentative D call TRBD1 (6 bases). The CDR3 is 13 amino acids. V was pared by 5 bases and J by 4 bases, with 12 bases between. The CDR3 DNA reads as TGTGCCAGCAGTGTTGGGACAAATTACGAGCAGTACGTC. This encodes CASSVGTNYEQYV.

This clonotype came up a few times. J is TRBJ2-3 and V is TRBV9; 8 nucleotides agree with TRBD2. V gave up 3 bases and J gave up 14 bases; unmatched junction bases: 17. Germline V gives CDR1 SGDLS, CDR2 YYNGEE. The length of the CDR3 is 15 residues. The CDR3 bases are TGTGCCAGCAGCGCCGGGGGGGGCCGGGTCCCCCGCCTGTATTTT. The encoded protein is CASSAGGGRVPRLYF.

This clonotype was picked up many times. The V and J genes are TRBV12-3 or TRBV12-4 and TRBJ1-1; 7 nucleotides align to TRBD1. The CDR3 runs 14 residues. V shed 7 bases and J 1 base; nucleotides not matched to a gene: 6. CDR3 region: CASNNRGWNTEAFF. The CDR3 nucleotides read TGTGCCAGCAACAACAGGGGTTGGAACACTGAAGCTTTCTTT.

V gene TRBV15 combines with J gene TRBJ2-5, with no clear D. The length of the CDR3 is 16 residues. V was pared by 0 bases and J by 5 bases, with 16 bases between. The germline CDR1 and CDR2 sequences are LNHNV and YYDKDF (reference sequence). Here the CDR3 reads CATSRDGYSGVETQYF. CDR3 nucleotides: TGTGCCACCAGCAGAGATGGCTACTCCGGTGTGGAGACCCAGTACTTC.

By share, this clonotype ranks as medium-sized. This chain joins TRBV3-1 and TRBJ2-3, with TRBD1 as a possible D gene (9 bases). The CDR3 consists of 22 residues. Germline V gene data show CDR1 as LGHDT and CDR2 as YNNKEL (reference sequence). The V and J ends lost 2 bases and 2 bases respectively, with 32 bases between them. The CDR3 DNA reads as TGTGCCAGCAGCCAACTAACTTGGGAGGGACAGGGCTTAGCGGGGTCCACAGATACGCAGTATTTT. Its protein product is CASSQLTWEGQGLAGSTDTQYF.

In this sample, this clonotype turned up many times. J is TRBJ2-3 and V is TRBV7-9, with D uncertain. The germline gives CDR1 SEHNR, CDR2 FQNEAQ (reference sequence). The germline V and J ends were trimmed by 4 bases and 5 bases, with 10 bases remaining between them. This CDR3 is 13 amino acids long. CDR3 loop: CASSSPIKDTQYF. Here the CDR3 DNA reads TGTGCCAGCAGCTCTCCTATCAAAGATACGCAGTATTTT.

This clonotype has at least ten counts. The rearrangement uses TRBV15 and TRBJ1-5; unclear D gene. The CDR3 runs 14 residues. V was cut by 0 bases and J by 0 bases, with 3 bases left in between. Per germline, CDR1 LNHNV and CDR2 YYDKDF (reference sequence). CDR3 residues: CATSRDLSNQPQHF. The CDR3 region has the DNA TGTGCCACCAGCAGAGATCTTAGCAATCAGCCCCAGCATTTT.

The chain links TRBV3-1 to TRBJ2-3, with TRBD1 as a possible D gene (6 bases). This CDR3 has 15 amino acids. Looked up from germline, CDR1 is LGHDT and CDR2 is YNNKEL (reference sequence). V dropped 1 base and J dropped 6 bases, with 14 bases sitting between them. Here the CDR3 reads CASSQGAGEADTQYF. The CDR3, as DNA: TGTGCCAGCAGCCAAGGGGCAGGGGAAGCGGATACGCAGTATTTT.

This clonotype was recorded many times. The CDR3 nucleotides read TGTGCCAGCAGCCTGTTTATGAACACTGAAGCTTTCTTT. This codes for CASSLFMNTEAFF. V gene TRBV5-6 combines with J gene TRBJ1-1; D is unresolved. Germline loops: CDR1 SGHDT, CDR2 YYEEEE. The CDR3 runs to 13 residues. V gave up 4 bases and J gave up 0 bases, with 7 bases separating them.

The chain uses TRBV4-3 and TRBJ2-7, with no clear D. The germline CDR1 and CDR2 sequences are LGHNA and YSLEER. This CDR3 is built from 18 residues. Trimming stripped 0 bases from V and 8 bases from J, with 26 bases between. CDR3 DNA sequence: TGCGCCAGCAGCCAAGAGGCCCCCCCCACAAGTAGCCCCTTTCAGCAGTACTTC. Protein sequence: CASSQEAPPTSSPFQQYF.

This clonotype was detected many times. The chain has TRBV5-4 and TRBJ2-1, with D possibly matching TRBD1 (6 bases). The CDR3 covers 13 residues. Germline V lookup: CDR1 SGHNT, CDR2 YYREEE (reference sequence). Trimming removed 4 bases from V and 5 bases from J, with 10 bases in between. The CDR3 spells CASSGDNHNEQFF. CDR3 coding DNA: TGTGCCAGCAGCGGGGACAACCACAATGAGCAGTTCTTC.

This clonotype was recorded at least ten times. The chain recombines TRBV7-3 with TRBJ2-1; perhaps TRBD2 as D (5 bases). Trimming took off 5 bases at V and 6 bases at J, with 17 bases between the two ends. The CDR3 loop spans 15 amino acids. In germline, CDR1 is SGHTA, CDR2 FQGTGA. CDR3 sequence reads: CASSVEAGPFNEQFF. The CDR3 coding sequence is TGTGCCAGCAGCGTTGAGGCGGGTCCTTTCAATGAGCAGTTCTTC.

Written as DNA, the CDR3 is TGTGCCAGCAGCTTACCGGGACAGAGGAACACTGAAGCTTTCTTT. This encodes CASSLPGQRNTEAFF. The chain combines TRBV13 with TRBJ1-1; TRBD1 agrees at 7 bases. Germline loops: CDR1 PRHDT, CDR2 FYEKMQ (reference sequence). V dropped 2 bases and J dropped 1; count of bases not matched to a gene: 4. The CDR3 is 15 residues long.

CDR3 in DNA: TGTGCCAGCAGCTTGAAGGCAGGGGGCGTTGGGGAGCTGTTTTTT. It specifies CASSLKAGGVGELFF. The chain recombines TRBV5-4 with TRBJ2-2; 8 bases map to TRBD1. The CDR3 contains 15 residues. Germline CDR1 and CDR2: SGHNT and YYREEE (reference sequence). The J segment lost 8 bases and the V segment lost 1 base, leaving 7 bases of the junction unmatched.

The sample holds many counts of this clonotype. This chain joins TRBV20-1 and TRBJ2-7, with D tentatively TRBD1 (6 bases). Between the trimmed V and J ends, which lost 4 bases and 7 bases, there was a span of 20 bases. The germline V gene encodes CDR1 DFQATT and CDR2 SNEGSKA (reference sequence). The CDR3 covers 14 residues. For the CDR3, the DNA is TGCAGTGCTAAGGGATACAGGGTCGTGGAAGAGCAGTACGTC. It codes for CSAKGYRVVEEQYV.

This clonotype has only a few counts. The chain uses TRBV3-1 and TRBJ2-1; no firm D call. The germline V gene encodes CDR1 LGHDT and CDR2 YNNKEL (reference sequence). The CDR3 is made up of 11 amino acids. The V end was cut by 4 bases, the J end by 9 bases, with 7 bases between. Here the CDR3 reads CASSLPPEQFF. Written as DNA, the CDR3 is TGTGCCAGCAGCCTCCCCCCTGAGCAGTTCTTC.

The V and J genes are TRBV30 and TRBJ2-1, with D possibly TRBD2 on 6 matching bases. Germline V lookup: CDR1 GTSNPN, CDR2 SVGIG (reference sequence). V dropped 5 bases and J dropped 8 bases, with 22 bases sitting between them. This CDR3 contains 15 residues. CDR3 region: CAWDRGGAPWDEQFF. In nucleotides, the CDR3 is TGTGCCTGGGACCGTGGCGGGGCACCCTGGGATGAGCAGTTCTTC.

This chain links TRBV5-4 with TRBJ2-7, with TRBD2 matching 11 bases. With 3 bases clipped from V and 7 bases from J, the junction kept 9 bases outside the gene matches. CDR3 length: 15 residues. Germline CDR1 SGHNT, CDR2 YYREEE (reference sequence). Here the CDR3 reads CASSSLAGGPGEQYV. CDR3 DNA: TGTGCCAGCAGCTCGTTAGCGGGGGGGCCGGGAGAGCAGTACGTC.

In this sample, this clonotype turned up many times. The chain employs TRBV12-3 or TRBV12-4 and TRBJ2-1, with TRBD1 as a possible D gene (7 bases). Deletions cut 4 bases from V and 9 bases from J, with 13 bases between. The CDR3 loop spans 13 amino acids. In DNA form, the CDR3 reads TGTGCCAGCAGTTCAGGGGGGCAAAGTGAGCAGTTCTTC. Encoded protein: CASSSGGQSEQFF.

There are many counts of this clonotype. This rearrangement joins TRBV20-1 to TRBJ1-6, with TRBD1 matching over 7 bases. Trimming at V came to 2 bases and at J to 9 bases, leaving 7 bases not matched to a gene. This CDR3 contains 14 residues. The V gene's germline CDR1 is DFQATT and CDR2 SNEGSKA (reference sequence). The CDR3 DNA reads as TGCAGTGCTAGAACCGACAGGGAAAGTTCACCCCTCCACTTT. It yields the protein CSARTDRESSPLHF.

This clonotype was seen repeatedly, ten times or more. The chain couples TRBV19 to TRBJ1-1; the match to TRBD1 covers 7 bases. The germline gives CDR1 LNHDA, CDR2 SQIVND (reference sequence). The CDR3 consists of 14 residues. V lost 3 bases, J lost 3 bases, and 4 bases stayed unmatched. CDR3 sequence reads: CASSIGQEYTEAFF. The CDR3 DNA is TGTGCCAGTAGTATCGGACAGGAGTACACTGAAGCTTTCTTT.

This clonotype was observed many times. The chain combines TRBV5-5 with TRBJ1-6; TRBD1 might be the D (6 bases). The CDR3 covers 15 residues. Deletions cut 5 bases from V and 8 bases from J, with 17 bases between. The germline gives CDR1 SGHKS, CDR2 YYEKEE (reference sequence). CDR3 nucleotides: TGTGCCAGCAGGTCCCGGGACATAGACTATTCACCCCTCCACTTT. Residues: CASRSRDIDYSPLHF.

This clonotype appeared many times. The chain carries TRBV7-2 and TRBJ1-2, with D hard to call. Deletions cut 2 bases from V and 4 bases from J, with 11 bases between. Germline-derived CDR1 and CDR2 are SGHTA and FQGNSA. The CDR3 totals 14 residues. The CDR3, as DNA: TGTGCCAGCAGCTTACCCGGGCAGATCTATGGCTACACCTTC. Translation gives CASSLPGQIYGYTF. Full variable domain (rest looked up from reference TRBV7-2 and TRBJ1-2): GAGVSQSPSNKVTEKGKDVELRCDPISGHTALYWYRQSLGQGLEFLIYFQGNSAPDKSGLPSDRFSAERTGGSVSTLTIQRTQQEDSAVYLCASSLPGQIYGYTFGSGTRLTVV.

This clonotype was counted many times. The chain employs TRBV12-3 or TRBV12-4 and TRBJ1-2; D unclear. This CDR3 contains 14 residues. V lost 5 bases and J 3 bases, leaving 13 bases between the germline ends. The CDR3 coding sequence is TGTGCCAGCAGTGTGGCCCAACCCCACTATGGCTACACCTTC. It encodes CASSVAQPHYGYTF.